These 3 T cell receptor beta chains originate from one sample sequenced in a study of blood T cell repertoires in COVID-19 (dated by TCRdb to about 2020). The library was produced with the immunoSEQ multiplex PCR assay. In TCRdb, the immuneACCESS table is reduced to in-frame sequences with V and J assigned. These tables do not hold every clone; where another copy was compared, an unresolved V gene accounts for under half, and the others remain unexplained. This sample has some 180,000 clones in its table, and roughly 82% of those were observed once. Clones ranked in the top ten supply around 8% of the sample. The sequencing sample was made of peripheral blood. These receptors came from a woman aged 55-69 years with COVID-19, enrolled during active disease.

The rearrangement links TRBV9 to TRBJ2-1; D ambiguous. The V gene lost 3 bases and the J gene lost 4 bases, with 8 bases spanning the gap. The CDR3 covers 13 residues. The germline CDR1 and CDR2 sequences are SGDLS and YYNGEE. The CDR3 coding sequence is TGTGCCAGCAGCGAGAGTGGTTACAATGAGCAGTTCTTC. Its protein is CASSESGYNEQFF.

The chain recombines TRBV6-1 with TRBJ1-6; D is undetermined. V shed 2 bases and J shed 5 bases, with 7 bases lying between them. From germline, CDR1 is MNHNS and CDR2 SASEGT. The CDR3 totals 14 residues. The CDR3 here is CASSERQNNSPLHF. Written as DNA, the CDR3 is TGTGCCAGCAGTGAACGTCAGAATAATTCACCCCTCCACTTT.

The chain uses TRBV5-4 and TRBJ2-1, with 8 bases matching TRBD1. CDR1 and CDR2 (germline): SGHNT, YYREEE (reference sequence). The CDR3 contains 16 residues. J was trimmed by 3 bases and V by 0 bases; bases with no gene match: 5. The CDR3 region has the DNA TGTGCCAGCAGCTTGGCAGGGGGCGACTACTACAATGAGCAGTTCTTC. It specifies CASSLAGGDYYNEQFF.